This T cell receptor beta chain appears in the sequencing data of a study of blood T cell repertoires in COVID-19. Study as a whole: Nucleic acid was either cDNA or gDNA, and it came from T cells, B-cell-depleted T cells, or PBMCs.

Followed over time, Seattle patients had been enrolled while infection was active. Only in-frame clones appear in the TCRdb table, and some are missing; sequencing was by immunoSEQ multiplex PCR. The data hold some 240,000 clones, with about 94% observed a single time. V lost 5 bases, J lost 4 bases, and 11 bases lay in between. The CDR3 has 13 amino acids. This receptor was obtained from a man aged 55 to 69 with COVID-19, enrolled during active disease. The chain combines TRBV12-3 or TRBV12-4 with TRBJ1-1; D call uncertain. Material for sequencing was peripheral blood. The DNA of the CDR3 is TGTGCCAGCAGTAACGAGGAGGGCACTGAAGCTTTCTTT. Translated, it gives CASSNEEGTEAFF.